The 17 T cell receptor beta chains listed next were all sequenced from one sample in a study of tumor and adjacent non-tumor tissue in lung cancer. No cell sorting was done before RNA was extracted from the tissue. Three rounds of nested PCR, following a modified ARM-PCR protocol, produced the TCRbeta library. Via MiXCR, TCRdb re-called the multiplex PCR reads, giving one row per CDR3 protein. This table has 220,000 or so distinct CDR3 sequences, 70% to 75% appearing once. The sequenced material came from lung tumor tissue. Source of these receptors: a man in his sixties with non-small cell lung cancer.

Regarding this clonotype: This could be a read error, since a much larger clone is one nucleotide away. The chain recombines TRBV20-1 with TRBJ1-2; D is perhaps TRBD1 (5 bases). Germline V gene sequence: CDR1 DFQATT, CDR2 SNEGSKA (reference sequence). This CDR3 region has 12 residues. Trimming pared 0 bases from V and 8 bases from J, leaving 10 bases between. CDR3 bases: TGCAGTGCTAGAGAGGGGGGAACCGGCTACACCTTC. Its translation: CSAREGGTGYTF.

The V call is TRBV20-1, the J call TRBJ2-7, with 12 bases that match TRBD1. V was clipped by 5 bases and J by 6 bases; unmatched bases: 11. The CDR3 has 15 residues. Germline V gene data show CDR1 as DFQATT and CDR2 as SNEGSKA (reference sequence). This CDR3 reads CSAAAGDRGLIEQYF. The CDR3 region has the DNA TGCAGTGCTGCCGCCGGGGACAGGGGGCTCATCGAGCAGTACTTC.

This clonotype was seen only once. A much larger clone differs by one base, so this may be a read error. This sequence joins TRBV12-3 or TRBV12-4 and TRBJ2-7; D gene uncertain. There are 15 residues in the CDR3. Trimming pared 4 bases from V and 2 bases from J, leaving 15 bases between. The CDR3 protein is CASSSERSPAYEQYF. CDR3 DNA: TGTGCCAGCAGTTCAGAACGAAGTCCTGCCTACGAGCAGTACTTC.

The chain links TRBV11-3 to TRBJ2-5; no clear D gene. This CDR3 spans 15 amino acids. Trimming cost V 0 bases and J 0 bases, with 8 bases left between them. Germline V gene data show CDR1 as SGHNT and CDR2 as YENEEA. The CDR3 sequence is CASSLDRLDQETQYF. The CDR3 DNA reads as TGTGCCAGCAGCTTAGACCGCTTAGACCAAGAGACCCAGTACTTC. Combining the CDR3 with reference TRBV11-3 and TRBJ2-5 gives the whole variable domain EAGVVQSPRYKIIEKKQPVAFWCNPISGHNTLYWYLQNLGQGPELLIRYENEEAVDDSQLPKDRFSAERLKGVDSTLKIQPAELGDSAVYLCASSLDRLDQETQYFGPGTRLLVL.

This clonotype has at least ten counts. This chain uses TRBV12-3 or TRBV12-4 with TRBJ2-4; tentative D call: TRBD1 (6 bases). The CDR3 totals 17 residues. Trimming took off 4 bases at V and 1 base at J, with 17 bases between the two ends. CDR3 in DNA: TGTGCCAGCAGTTCCCCTCTCGACAGGACTGCCAAAAACATTCAGTACTTC. It yields the protein CASSSPLDRTAKNIQYF.

Worth noting for this clonotype: Mismatch with germline at one junction end may stem from a read error. DNA for the CDR3: TGTGCCAGTAGTGCCCTCGGGACAGGGGACTCCACAGATACGCAGTATTTT. This translates into CASSALGTGDSTDTQYF. The J gene is TRBJ2-3, the V gene TRBV6-1, with 10 bases fitting TRBD1. Germline loops: CDR1 MNHNS, CDR2 SASEGT. This CDR3 has 17 residues.

The chain couples TRBV10-2 to TRBJ2-7; no clear D. Trimming stripped 4 bases from V and 6 bases from J, with 7 bases between. CDR3 length equals 11 residues. Germline V gene lookup returns CDR1 WSHSY and CDR2 SAAADI. The CDR3 DNA reads as TGCGCCAGCAGTGGGGTGATCGAGCAGTACTTC. The encoded protein is CASSGVIEQYF.

The J gene is TRBJ2-1, the V gene TRBV7-8, with 11 bases identical to TRBD2. The CDR3 totals 13 residues. The junction had 14 bases not matched to a gene; V was cut back by 10 bases and J by 15 bases. Germline CDR1 and CDR2: SGHVS and FQNEAQ. CDR3 DNA sequence: TGTGCCAACAACTCGCATACTAGCGGGGGTTTGTTCTTC. This encodes CANNSHTSGGLFF.

As for this clonotype: A read error is possible here, since a much larger clone lies one base away. This chain links TRBV20-1 with TRBJ2-3, with D tentatively TRBD1 or TRBD2 (5 bases each). Germline V gives CDR1 DFQATT, CDR2 SNEGSKA (reference sequence). This CDR3 is built from 16 residues. The CDR3 coding sequence is TGCGGTGCTAGAGAGGGACCAATTCGGTACACAGATACGCAGTATTTT. Translated: CGAREGPIRYTDTQYF.

The sample holds one count of this clonotype. A read error is likely, as this CDR3 ends without the conserved phenylalanine or tryptophan. The CDR3 spells CASSLIPGANILTL. The CDR3 DNA sequence: TGTGCCAGCAGTCTTATCCCTGGGGCCAACATCCTGACTCTC. The V call is TRBV11-2, the J call TRBJ2-6; D is possibly TRBD1 (5 bases). The CDR3 loop spans 14 amino acids. The V gene's germline CDR1 is SGHAT and CDR2 FQNNGV.

With regard to this clonotype: This sequence may be a read error, since a much larger clone differs from it by one base. The V gene is TRBV6-5, the J gene TRBJ1-5; the D is unclear. Deletions cut 5 bases from V and 2 bases from J, with 13 bases between. The CDR3 has 15 amino acids. The germline CDR1 and CDR2 sequences are MNHEY and SVGAGI. CDR3 bases: TGTGCCAGCAGTCTGAGGGTGATCGGCAATCAGCCCCAGCATTTT. Protein product: CASSLRVIGNQPQHF.

Points on this clonotype: At one end, the junction sequence differs from germline, possibly due to a read error. This sequence joins TRBV10-2 and TRBJ2-5; 8 positions match TRBD2. The length of the CDR3 is 15 residues. Germline V gives CDR1 WSHSY, CDR2 SAAADI. The CDR3: CASSESRAGAETRYF. The CDR3 bases are TGTGCCAGCAGTGAGTCGAGAGCGGGGGCAGAGACCCGGTACTTC.

This chain joins TRBV4-2 and TRBJ1-4; D might be TRBD1 (5 bases). Trimming removed 4 bases at V and 4 bases at J, with 16 bases between. The length of the CDR3 is 16 residues. Germline V gives CDR1 LGHNA, CDR2 YNFKEQ. CDR3 DNA: TGTGCCAGCAGCCGCCTTCCCGGGGGAGGTAATGAAAAACTGTTTTTT. Amino acid sequence: CASSRLPGGGNEKLFF.

As to this clonotype: The junction differs from germline at one of its ends, possibly a read error. The chain is built from TRBV11-2 and TRBJ2-1; D possibly uses TRBD1 or TRBD2 (6 bases each). There are 13 residues in the CDR3. The germline V gene has CDR1 SGHAT and CDR2 FQNNGV. CDR3 sequence (DNA): TGTGCCAGCAGCTTAGGGGGGGACAATGGGCAGTTCTTC. This gives the protein CASSLGGDNGQFF.

This chain joins TRBV30 and TRBJ2-6, with unresolved D. The CDR3 totals 14 residues. Germline CDR1 GTSNPN, CDR2 SVGIG (reference sequence). Deletions cut 5 bases from V and 4 bases from J, with 12 bases between. The CDR3 is CAWSSGAGANVLTF. The CDR3 region has the DNA TGTGCCTGGTCCTCAGGTGCGGGGGCCAACGTCCTGACTTTC.

For this clonotype: Germline is not matched at one junction end, which may reflect a read error. The chain links TRBV11-3 to TRBJ2-5, with TRBD2 matching 13 bases. The CDR3 runs 17 residues. Germline V gives CDR1 SGHNT, CDR2 YENEEA. CDR3 coding DNA: TGTGCCAGCAGCATCGGGACTAGCGGGATTCGGGAAAAGACCCAATACTTC. Its translation: CASSIGTSGIREKTQYF.

This clonotype was seen more than once but under ten times. DNA for the CDR3: TGTGCCAGCAGCTTGGTTAGGGCGGACGAGCAGTACTTC. Translation: CASSLVRADEQYF. This chain links TRBV5-4 with TRBJ2-7; D remains ambiguous. CDR3 length equals 13 residues. Trimming shortened V by 0 bases and J by 5 bases, and 9 bases separated the two germline ends. Germline V gives CDR1 SGHNT, CDR2 YYREEE (reference sequence).